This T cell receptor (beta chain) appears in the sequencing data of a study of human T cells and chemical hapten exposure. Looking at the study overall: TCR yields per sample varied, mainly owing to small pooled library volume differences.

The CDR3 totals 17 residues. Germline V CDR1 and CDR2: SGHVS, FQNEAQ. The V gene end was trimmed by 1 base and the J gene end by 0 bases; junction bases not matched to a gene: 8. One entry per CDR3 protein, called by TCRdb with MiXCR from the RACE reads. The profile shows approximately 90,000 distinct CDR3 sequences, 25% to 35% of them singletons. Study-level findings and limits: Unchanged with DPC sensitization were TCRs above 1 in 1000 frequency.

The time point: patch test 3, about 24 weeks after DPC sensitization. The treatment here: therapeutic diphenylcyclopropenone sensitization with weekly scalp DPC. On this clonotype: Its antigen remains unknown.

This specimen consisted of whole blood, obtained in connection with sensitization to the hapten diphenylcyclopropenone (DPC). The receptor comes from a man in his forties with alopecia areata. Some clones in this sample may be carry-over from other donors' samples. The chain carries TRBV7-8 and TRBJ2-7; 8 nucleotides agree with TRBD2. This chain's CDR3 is CASSLVASGLTSYEQYF. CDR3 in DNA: TGTGCCAGCAGCTTAGTAGCTAGCGGGCTTACCTCCTACGAGCAGTACTTC.